The rows below give T cell receptor beta chains drawn from one sample of a study of T cell responses to AZD1222 COVID-19 vaccine. Some clones are missing from TCRdb's copy, which holds only in-frame ones; the method was immunoSEQ multiplex PCR. The table shows 95,000 to 150,000 clones, with 88% occurring only once. Material: peripheral blood, obtained on day 0 of AZD1222 vaccination. The receptors come from an adult in good health. The CDR3 runs from the conserved cysteine through the conserved F or W. A D gene is named only where the DNA matches it firmly. Clone size is shown for a subset of rows, as once, few, many or a class of expanded clone.

cdr3_aa	cdr3_nt	clone_size	v_call	j_call	d_call
CASSLDGSHTGNTIYF	TGTGCCAGCAGTTTGGACGGATCTCATACTGGAAACACCATATATTTT	.	TRBV6-5	TRBJ1-3	.
CASSIGGGSPEDTQYF	TGTGCCAGCAGTATCGGGGGGGGCTCTCCCGAGGATACGCAGTATTTT	.	TRBV5-4	TRBJ2-3	TRBD2
CASSFGTASGNTIYF	TGTGCCAGTAGTTTCGGGACGGCCTCTGGAAACACCATATATTTT	.	TRBV19	TRBJ1-3	.
CASSPDKYYGYTF	TGTGCCAGCAGCCCCGATAAATATTATGGCTACACCTTC	.	TRBV7-8	TRBJ1-2	.
CASSPDRNQPQHF	TGTGCCAGCTCACCAGATAGGAATCAGCCCCAGCATTTT	.	TRBV18	TRBJ1-5	.
CASLRSLNTEAFF	TGTGCCAGCCTAAGGTCGCTGAACACTGAAGCTTTCTTT	.	TRBV11-2	TRBJ1-1	.
CGVGRQANPETQYF	TGTGGTGTGGGTCGACAGGCTAATCCGGAGACCCAGTACTTC	.	TRBV7-9	TRBJ2-5	.
CASAAGGDSYEQYF	TGTGCCAGCGCGGCTGGGGGAGATTCCTACGAGCAGTACTTC	.	TRBV9	TRBJ2-7	.
CASSMGLNQDFYGYTF	TGTGCCAGTAGTATGGGCCTGAATCAGGACTTCTATGGCTACACCTTC	many	TRBV19	TRBJ1-2	.
CASSLATGDNQPQHF	TGCGCCAGCAGCTTGGCTACAGGGGACAATCAGCCCCAGCATTTT	.	TRBV5-1	TRBJ1-5	TRBD1
CASSRTGEYEQYF	TGTGCCAGCAGCCGCACAGGGGAGTACGAGCAGTACTTC	.	TRBV7-3	TRBJ2-7	TRBD1
CASSYRGQGSGGYTF	TGTGCCAGCAGTTACAGGGGACAGGGATCGGGTGGCTACACCTTC	.	TRBV6-5	TRBJ1-2	TRBD1
CASSMMASGMDEQFF	TGTGCCAGTAGTATGATGGCTAGCGGGATGGATGAGCAGTTCTTC	.	TRBV19	TRBJ2-1	TRBD2
CATSRGAGVDEQFF	TGTGCCACCAGCAGAGGTGCGGGAGTGGATGAGCAGTTCTTC	once	TRBV15	TRBJ2-1	TRBD2
CASRIAATGELFF	TGTGCCAGTCGTATAGCGGCAACGGGGGAGCTGTTTTTT	few	TRBV6-5	TRBJ2-2	.
CASSQGEQGIYEQYF	TGCGCCAGCAGCCAAGGAGAACAGGGAATTTACGAGCAGTACTTC	.	TRBV4-3	TRBJ2-7	.
CASSWSDENQPQHF	TGTGCCAGCAGTTGGTCTGACGAAAATCAGCCCCAGCATTTT	.	TRBV6-2/TRBV6-3	TRBJ1-5	.
CAISEAKLRDSYEQYF	TGTGCCATCAGTGAGGCGAAGCTCCGGGACAGTTACGAGCAGTACTTC	.	TRBV10-3	TRBJ2-7	TRBD1
CASSQSSGGRQSPLHF	TGCGCCAGCAGCCAATCATCAGGGGGCCGGCAGTCACCCCTCCACTTT	.	TRBV4-3	TRBJ1-6	TRBD1
CASSQRDPTEAFF	TGTGCCAGCAGCCAACGGGATCCCACTGAAGCTTTCTTT	.	TRBV3-1/TRBV3-2	TRBJ1-1	.
CASSLGEDTQYF	TGTGCCAGCAGTTTAGGGGAAGATACGCAGTATTTT	.	TRBV12-3/TRBV12-4	TRBJ2-3	.
CASSPTSGVTDTQYF	TGCGCCAGCAGCCCGACTAGCGGGGTTACAGATACGCAGTATTTT	.	TRBV10-2	TRBJ2-3	TRBD2
CASSPVQGRDGYTF	TGTGCCAGCAGCCCAGTACAGGGAAGGGATGGCTACACCTTC	.	TRBV7-2	TRBJ1-2	.
CASSPQRDDEQYF	TGTGCCAGCTCACCCCAGCGGGACGACGAGCAGTACTTC	.	TRBV18	TRBJ2-7	TRBD2
CASSPPSGITGELFF	TGTGCCAGCAGCCCTCCTAGCGGGATCACCGGGGAGCTGTTTTTT	.	TRBV7-9	TRBJ2-2	TRBD2
CASSQESSGLQETQYF	TGTGCCAGCAGCCAAGAGTCTAGCGGGCTCCAAGAGACCCAGTACTTC	.	TRBV14	TRBJ2-5	TRBD2
CAISAGTGKSGYTF	TGTGCCATCAGCGCCGGGACAGGGAAAAGTGGCTACACCTTC	.	TRBV10-3	TRBJ1-2	TRBD1
CASSQAETGELFF	TGCGCCAGCAGCCAAGCCGAGACCGGGGAGCTGTTTTTT	.	TRBV4-3	TRBJ2-2	.
CASSSSGQARDTQYF	TGTGCCAGCAGCTCATCGGGACAGGCCAGAGATACGCAGTATTTT	.	TRBV11-1	TRBJ2-3	TRBD1
CASSEWEELNTEAFF	TGTGCCAGCAGTGAATGGGAGGAGCTGAACACTGAAGCTTTCTTT	.	TRBV25-1	TRBJ1-1	.
CASRRELNTGELFF	TGTGCCAGCAGGCGGGAGCTGAACACCGGGGAGCTGTTTTTT	.	TRBV6-6	TRBJ2-2	TRBD2
CASSLTGFGQPQHF	TGTGCCAGCAGTTTGACAGGGTTCGGTCAGCCCCAGCATTTT	.	TRBV28	TRBJ1-5	TRBD1
CASSARDSRLAGEDGELFF	TGTGCCAGCAGCGCCCGGGACAGTAGACTAGCGGGAGAGGACGGGGAGCTGTTTTTT	.	TRBV7-8	TRBJ2-2	TRBD2
CASSFGIAKNIQYF	TGTGCCAGCAGCTTTGGGATAGCCAAAAACATTCAGTACTTC	.	TRBV13	TRBJ2-4	.
CASSRMNTEAFF	TGTGCCAGCAGCCGCATGAACACTGAAGCTTTCTTT	.	TRBV12-3/TRBV12-4	TRBJ1-1	.
CASSPTRGQNYGYTF	TGCGCCAGCAGCCCAACCAGGGGGCAGAACTATGGCTACACCTTC	.	TRBV4-3	TRBJ1-2	TRBD1
CASSQSGGRYTF	TGTGCCAGCAGTCAATCAGGGGGGCGCTACACCTTC	.	TRBV28	TRBJ1-2	TRBD1
CASSMTGLANYRTQYF	TGTGCCAGTAGTATGACGGGACTAGCAAACTACCGGACCCAGTACTTC	.	TRBV19	TRBJ2-5	TRBD2
CASTRQAGGTEAFF	TGTGCCAGCACGCGACAGGCGGGAGGCACTGAAGCTTTCTTT	many	TRBV13	TRBJ1-1	.
CASSRARLASEQYF	TGTGCCAGCAGCCGAGCTAGACTAGCAAGCGAGCAGTACTTC	.	TRBV7-8	TRBJ2-7	TRBD2
CASSLGGNIQYF	TGTGCCAGCAGCTTAGGTGGAAACATTCAGTACTTC	few	TRBV7-9	TRBJ2-4	.